These 27 T cell receptor beta chains came from one sample sequenced in a study of control samples from healthy donors and cancer patients. This table comes from immunoSEQ multiplex PCR, and its TCRdb copy is limited to in-frame clones, with some not included. The table lists 100,000 to 120,000 clones, about four fifths of them singletons, with about 13% in the top ten. The material sequenced was blood. All receptors derive from a woman aged 45 to 65 in good health.

The CDR3 DNA is TGCGCCAGCAGCTTGGACGGGGACTATGGCTACACCTTC. Its translation: CASSLDGDYGYTF. V usage is TRBV5-1 and J usage is TRBJ1-2; unclear D gene. CDR1 is SGHRS and CDR2 is YFSETQ in the germline V gene. CDR3 length: 13 residues. V was pared by 0 bases and J by 3 bases, with 6 bases between.

The chain is built from TRBV2 and TRBJ1-5, with D perhaps TRBD1 (5 bases). V lost 6 bases to trimming and J lost 4 bases, with 10 bases between them. Germline loops: CDR1 SNHLY, CDR2 FYNNEI. The CDR3 sequence is 13 residues long. In DNA, the CDR3 is TGTGCCAGCAGAGCTTGGGGGAATCAGCCCCAGCATTTT. Its protein product is CASRAWGNQPQHF.

This clone was recorded a few times. V is TRBV6-5 and J is TRBJ1-1; D not certain. The germline V and J ends were trimmed by 4 bases and 0 bases, with 12 bases remaining between them. The CDR3 extends over 15 amino acids. Germline CDR1 is MNHEY and CDR2 is SVGAGI. CDR3 nucleotide sequence: TGTGCCAGCAGTTCTTTACCCGATTTGAACACTGAAGCTTTCTTT. Amino acids: CASSSLPDLNTEAFF.

This chain joins TRBV7-2 and TRBJ1-3, with 8 bases that match TRBD1. Trimming removed 5 bases from V and 4 bases from J; junction bases left unmatched: 4. The length of the CDR3 is 14 residues. Per the germline V gene, CDR1 is SGHTA and CDR2 is FQGNSA. The CDR3 sequence is CASSDTGGGNTIYF. For the CDR3, the DNA is TGTGCCAGCAGCGACACAGGGGGAGGAAACACCATATATTTT.

The chain joins TRBV4-1 to TRBJ2-1, with D unclear. The CDR3 runs 17 residues. The germline gives CDR1 MGHRA, CDR2 YSYEKL. Trimming removed 1 base at V and 6 bases at J, with 19 bases between. DNA of the CDR3: TGCGCCAGCAGCCAAGCCCCCACGGATGAGAGGTCCAATGAGCAGTTCTTC. This translates into CASSQAPTDERSNEQFF.

This chain links TRBV19 with TRBJ2-7, with 9 bases lining up with TRBD2. The length of the CDR3 is 15 residues. The trim removed 3 bases at V and 0 bases at J, leaving 3 bases unmatched. The germline V gene encodes CDR1 LNHDA and CDR2 SQIVND (reference sequence). This CDR3 is CASSIQAGGSYEQYF. The CDR3 bases are TGTGCCAGTAGTATTCAAGCGGGGGGCTCCTACGAGCAGTACTTC.

As regards this clone: Sequence at one end of the junction differs from germline and may be a read error. The chain joins TRBV7-7 to TRBJ2-2; tentative D call: TRBD1 (6 bases). The CDR3 is 15 residues long. Germline V gene sequence: CDR1 SSHAT, CDR2 FNYEAQ (reference sequence). CDR3 amino acids: CASSLGARGSGELFF. The CDR3 nucleotides read TGTGCTAGCAGCTTAGGGGCCAGGGGCTCCGGGGAGCTGTTTTTT. Combining the CDR3 with reference TRBV7-7 and TRBJ2-2 gives the whole variable domain GAGVSQSPRYKVTKRGQDVTLRCDPISSHATLYWYQQALGQGPEFLTYFNYEAQPDKSGLPSDRFSAERPEGSISTLTIQRTEQRDSAMYRCASSLGARGSGELFFGEGSRLTVL.

This clone was seen more than once but under ten times. The genes are TRBV30 and TRBJ1-6, with TRBD1 matching over 9 bases. CDR1 and CDR2 from the germline V gene are GTSNPN and SVGIG (reference sequence). V lost 0 bases to trimming and J lost 7 bases; unmatched junction nucleotides: 7. The CDR3 has 16 residues. The CDR3 coding sequence is TGTGCCTGGAGTGTACCCTCCGGACAGGGGAATTCACCCCTCCACTTT. This sequence encodes CAWSVPSGQGNSPLHF.

The rearrangement joins TRBV19 to TRBJ2-4; 7 positions agree with TRBD1. After removal of 6 bases from V and 8 bases from J, the junction contained 19 bases not matched to a gene. Germline CDR1 LNHDA, CDR2 SQIVND (reference sequence). The CDR3 length is 17 residues. The CDR3 DNA sequence: TGTGCCAGTAGCATATGGGGGACAGCGGCAACCAACGACATTCAGTACTTC. It translates to CASSIWGTAATNDIQYF.

The chain carries TRBV25-1 and TRBJ2-7; D is ambiguous. The CDR3 loop spans 12 amino acids. Per germline, CDR1 MGHDK and CDR2 SYGVNS. Trimming left V 8 bases short and J 0 bases short, with 8 bases between. This CDR3 is CASRRGSYEQYF. The CDR3 DNA reads TGTGCCAGCCGACGCGGCTCCTACGAGCAGTACTTC.

This sequence joins TRBV4-3 and TRBJ1-2; D may be TRBD1 (5 bases). Germline CDR1 is LGHNA and CDR2 is YSLEER. The ends were cut back, 0 bases at V and 1 base at J, with 12 bases in the middle. The CDR3 has 16 amino acids. CDR3 loop: CASSQDIAQVNYGYTF. CDR3 DNA sequence: TGCGCCAGCAGCCAAGATATAGCACAGGTTAACTATGGCTACACCTTC.

The CDR3 region is CASSQESRRTGRVYTGELFF. The CDR3, as DNA: TGTGCCAGCAGCCAAGAATCGAGGAGGACGGGTAGGGTCTACACCGGGGAGCTGTTTTTT. The chain links TRBV4-2 to TRBJ2-2; tentative D call: TRBD2 (5 bases). The germline V gene has CDR1 LGHNA and CDR2 YNFKEQ. The length of the CDR3 is 20 residues. Trimming took 0 bases from V and 3 from J, leaving 23 bases between them.

As to this clone: This same CDR3 is encoded by further DNA sequences in the sample. This chain uses TRBV7-2 with TRBJ2-7; D is uncertain. The germline V and J ends were trimmed by 2 bases and 2 bases, with 7 bases remaining between them. Per the germline V gene, CDR1 is SGHTA and CDR2 is FQGNSA. The CDR3 has 13 residues. The CDR3 sequence is CASSLSVPYEQYF. DNA for the CDR3: TGTGCCAGCAGCTTATCAGTCCCCTACGAGCAGTACTTC.

This clone was detected only a few times. The chain carries TRBV11-2 and TRBJ2-2, with 13 bases aligning to TRBD2. Per the germline V gene, CDR1 is SGHAT and CDR2 is FQNNGV. V gave up 5 bases and J gave up 1 base; unmatched junction bases: 4. The CDR3 has 17 amino acids. The DNA of the CDR3 is TGTGCCAGCAGCCTACGGACTAGCGGGAGGAACACCGGGGAGCTGTTTTTT. Protein: CASSLRTSGRNTGELFF.

The rearrangement joins TRBV13 to TRBJ2-3; 11 positions match TRBD2. V lost 6 bases to trimming and J lost 3 bases; unmatched junction nucleotides: 8. Germline loops: CDR1 PRHDT, CDR2 FYEKMQ (reference sequence). The CDR3 consists of 16 residues. The chain's CDR3 is CASRSIAGGPTDTQYF. CDR3 bases: TGTGCCAGCAGAAGTATAGCGGGGGGGCCAACAGATACGCAGTATTTT.

This chain connects TRBV24-1 to TRBJ1-5; 9 bases align to TRBD1. Trimming took 6 bases from V and 0 from J; bases not matched to a gene: 5. Germline CDR1 and CDR2: KGHDR and SFDVKD. CDR3 length: 16 residues. The DNA of the CDR3 is TGTGCCACCAGTAGGACAGGGGTGGATAGCAATCAGCCCCAGCATTTT. Its translation is CATSRTGVDSNQPQHF.

The rearrangement links TRBV18 to TRBJ2-5; a weak D match, TRBD2 (5 bases). V was pared by 3 bases and J by 2 bases, with 10 bases between. CDR1 and CDR2 (germline): KGHSH, LQKENI. This CDR3 is 14 amino acids long. As DNA, the CDR3 is TGTGCCAGCTCACCGCGGGCAGAACAAGAGACCCAGTACTTC. It encodes CASSPRAEQETQYF.

J is TRBJ2-7 and V is TRBV11-3; 7 bases are shared with TRBD1. Germline CDR1 is SGHNT and CDR2 is YENEEA. The CDR3 extends over 14 amino acids. Unmatched junction bases numbered 8, after V lost 5 bases and J lost 4 bases. CDR3 DNA: TGTGCCAGCAGCGCCCCCGGGACAGTATACGAGCAGTACTTC. Encoded protein: CASSAPGTVYEQYF.

The V and J genes are TRBV11-3 and TRBJ1-6; D is undetermined. CDR1 and CDR2 (germline): SGHNT, YENEEA. This CDR3 spans 12 amino acids. The V end lost 3 bases, the J end lost 14 bases, and 11 bases lay between the germline ends. CDR3 DNA: TGTGCCAGCAGCTTGGGTGTCGGCACCCTCCACTTT. Translation gives CASSLGVGTLHF.

Concerning this clone: One end of the junction is discordant with germline, which a read error may explain. Other DNA sequences in this sample translate to the same CDR3. This rearrangement joins TRBV25-1 to TRBJ2-5; D is possibly TRBD2 (7 bases). Germline V gene lookup returns CDR1 MGHDK and CDR2 SYGVNS. There are 15 residues in the CDR3. CDR3 DNA: TGTGCCAGCAGCCTTTGGGGAGGGGGTTGGGAGACCCAATACTTC. This translates into CASSLWGGGWETQYF.

This clone was seen more than once but under ten times. The V call is TRBV11-2, the J call TRBJ1-1; 8 bases agree with TRBD1. The CDR3 is 14 residues long. In germline, CDR1 is SGHAT, CDR2 FQNNGV. Trimming removed 6 bases from V and 4 bases from J; junction bases left unmatched: 7. This chain's CDR3 is CASRFQQGGTEAFF. Written as DNA, the CDR3 is TGTGCCAGCAGGTTCCAACAGGGGGGCACTGAAGCTTTCTTT.

V usage is TRBV2 and J usage is TRBJ1-1, with a tentative D call TRBD1 (6 bases). V dropped 8 bases and J dropped 2 bases, with 12 bases sitting between them. Germline values: CDR1 SNHLY, CDR2 FYNNEI. This CDR3 spans 13 amino acids. The CDR3 DNA follows: TGTGCCAGCGGACAGAGGGTTAACACTGAAGCTTTCTTT. This gives the protein CASGQRVNTEAFF.

This clone was picked up one time. The chain recombines TRBV5-6 with TRBJ1-2; 7 bases line up with TRBD1. The CDR3 is made up of 14 amino acids. Germline V gives CDR1 SGHDT, CDR2 YYEEEE. Trimming removed 0 bases from V and 7 bases from J; junction bases left unmatched: 6. In nucleotides, the CDR3 is TGTGCCAGCAGCTTGGGGGGACAGATGCGTGGCTACACCTTC. Its protein product is CASSLGGQMRGYTF.

V and J are TRBV11-3 and TRBJ2-1; 8 nucleotides match TRBD2. The CDR3 is 14 residues long. V dropped 5 bases and J dropped 8; count of bases not matched to a gene: 8. The germline V gene has CDR1 SGHNT and CDR2 YENEEA. Here the CDR3 reads CASSTGGARDEQFF. CDR3 DNA: TGTGCCAGCAGCACCGGGGGGGCCAGAGATGAGCAGTTCTTC.

In this sample, this clone turned up a few times. This chain links TRBV5-4 with TRBJ1-1, with TRBD1 matching 8 bases. The CDR3 contains 15 residues. V dropped 2 bases and J dropped 7; count of bases not matched to a gene: 10. The germline CDR1 and CDR2 sequences are SGHNT and YYREEE (reference sequence). CDR3 in amino acids: CASSLPGAGGGEAFF. The CDR3, as DNA: TGTGCCAGCAGCTTACCCGGTGCAGGGGGCGGTGAAGCTTTCTTT.

This rearrangement joins TRBV2 to TRBJ2-7; perhaps D is TRBD1 or TRBD2 (5 bases each). The CDR3 covers 14 residues. Germline assignment: CDR1 SNHLY and CDR2 FYNNEI. Trimming stripped 2 bases from V and 0 bases from J, with 8 bases between. This chain's CDR3 is CASSEQGPSYEQYF. CDR3 nucleotides: TGTGCCAGCAGTGAACAGGGACCCTCCTACGAGCAGTACTTC.

The chain carries TRBV5-6 and TRBJ1-5; possible D gene TRBD1, 6 bases. Germline values: CDR1 SGHDT, CDR2 YYEEEE. The CDR3 length is 17 residues. V was trimmed by 2 bases and J by 0 bases, leaving 15 bases between them. CDR3 sequence reads: CASSFYSGQYSNQPQHF. The CDR3 DNA reads TGTGCCAGCAGCTTTTACTCAGGACAGTATAGCAATCAGCCCCAGCATTTT.